The 10 T cell receptor beta chains presented below share a single source sample, sequenced in a study of cytomegalovirus exposure and HLA in healthy donors (dated by TCRdb to 2015 to 2018). Library construction relied on the immunoSEQ multiplex PCR assay. The multiplex PCR relied on a mix of 60 forward primers for TCR Vbeta segments and 13 reverse primers for TCR Jbeta segments. In its TCRdb copy, this immuneACCESS table keeps in-frame sequences only and misses some clones. Where compared with another copy, unresolved V genes explain less than half of these, and the others have no known cause. This sample lists around 180,000 clones; approximately 88% were detected once. Of the sample, 0.95% to 1.5% falls within the top ten clones. Sequences were obtained from PBMCs. The receptors originated from a boy aged 2-15 years in good health and CMV-seronegative.

This rearrangement joins TRBV28 to TRBJ2-2; D is ambiguous. Per germline, CDR1 MDHEN and CDR2 SYDVKM. The V end lost 5 bases, the J end lost 2 bases, and 15 bases lay between the germline ends. The CDR3 covers 16 residues. CDR3 sequence (DNA): TGTGCCAGCAGTAAGGAGATCAACCTAAACACCGGGGAGCTGTTTTTT. Its protein is CASSKEINLNTGELFF.

The chain uses TRBV4-3 and TRBJ1-2, with 7 bases identical to TRBD1. Trimming cost V 5 bases and J 7 bases; bases outside gene matches: 7. This CDR3 region has 13 residues. CDR1 LGHNA and CDR2 YSLEER come from the germline V gene. The CDR3 protein is CASSTTGAGGYTF. The CDR3, as DNA: TGCGCCAGCAGCACAACAGGGGCGGGTGGCTACACCTTC.

The rearrangement links TRBV6-5 to TRBJ1-1, with 8 positions matching TRBD1. Per the germline V gene, CDR1 is MNHEY and CDR2 is SVGAGI. J was trimmed by 1 base and V by 6 bases; bases with no gene match: 4. This CDR3 comprises 14 residues. The CDR3 is CASRYDRGNTEAFF. In DNA form, the CDR3 reads TGTGCCAGCAGGTACGACAGGGGGAACACTGAAGCTTTCTTT.

This clone has more than one count but fewer than ten. The chain is built from TRBV30 and TRBJ2-1; a weak D match, TRBD2 (6 bases). The germline V and J ends were trimmed by 5 bases and 8 bases, with 7 bases remaining between them. CDR3 length: 10 residues. The germline V gene encodes CDR1 GTSNPN and CDR2 SVGIG (reference sequence). Here the CDR3 DNA reads TGTGCCTGGGGGGAGGATGAGCAGTTCTTC. Protein product: CAWGEDEQFF.

The chain has TRBV19 and TRBJ1-4; D might be TRBD1 (6 bases). This CDR3 region has 14 residues. CDR1 and CDR2 (germline): LNHDA, SQIVND (reference sequence). Trimming removed 4 bases from V and 8 bases from J, with 14 bases in between. The CDR3 DNA reads TGTGCCAGTAGTACGGGACAATCGCGGGAAAAACTGTTTTTT. Amino acid sequence: CASSTGQSREKLFF.

The V call is TRBV29-1, the J call TRBJ2-1, with 8 bases lining up with TRBD2. The CDR3 consists of 16 residues. V shed 4 bases, J shed 10 bases, and the junction held 18 bases outside the gene matches. Germline CDR1 and CDR2: SQVTM and ANQGSEA. CDR3: CSVGTPGGNYIGEQFF. The CDR3 DNA reads TGCAGCGTTGGGACCCCGGGGGGGAATTATATCGGGGAGCAGTTCTTC.

The chain couples TRBV2 to TRBJ1-3; D is uncertain. V gave up 1 base and J gave up 1 base, with 11 bases separating them. Germline assignment: CDR1 SNHLY and CDR2 FYNNEI. The CDR3 is 16 residues long. The chain's CDR3 is CASSEVFSVSGNTIYF. Here the CDR3 DNA reads TGTGCCAGCAGTGAAGTCTTTTCAGTGTCTGGAAACACCATATATTTT.

The V gene is TRBV7-2, the J gene TRBJ2-3, with D possibly being TRBD1 (6 bases). In germline, CDR1 is SGHTA, CDR2 FQGNSA. Trimming took 3 bases from V and 7 from J, leaving 11 bases between them. The CDR3 is made up of 13 amino acids. This chain's CDR3 is CASSFRDKNTQYF. The CDR3 region has the DNA TGTGCCAGCAGCTTCCGGGACAAAAATACGCAGTATTTT.

The sample holds a few counts of this clone. This chain uses TRBV7-9 with TRBJ2-1, with D uncertain. This CDR3 comprises 14 residues. V dropped 0 bases and J dropped 10 bases, with 13 bases sitting between them. From germline, CDR1 is SEHNR and CDR2 FQNEAQ (reference sequence). CDR3 region: CASSLASGLREQFF. CDR3 DNA: TGTGCCAGCAGCTTAGCCTCAGGATTGCGAGAGCAGTTCTTC.

V and J are TRBV11-2 and TRBJ2-3, with TRBD2 matching over 12 bases. V trimming: 3 bases; J trimming: 4 bases; junction bases outside the gene matches: 5. Germline-derived CDR1 and CDR2 are SGHAT and FQNNGV. CDR3 length: 16 residues. This CDR3 reads CASSLTSGGFADTQYF. CDR3 nucleotides: TGTGCCAGCAGCTTGACTAGCGGGGGATTTGCAGATACGCAGTATTTT. The complete variable domain, with remaining parts taken from reference TRBV11-2 and TRBJ2-3, reads EAGVAQSPRYKIIEKRQSVAFWCNPISGHATLYWYQQILGQGPKLLIQFQNNGVVDDSQLPKDRFSAERLKGVDSTLKIQPAKLEDSAVYLCASSLTSGGFADTQYFGPGTRLTVL.